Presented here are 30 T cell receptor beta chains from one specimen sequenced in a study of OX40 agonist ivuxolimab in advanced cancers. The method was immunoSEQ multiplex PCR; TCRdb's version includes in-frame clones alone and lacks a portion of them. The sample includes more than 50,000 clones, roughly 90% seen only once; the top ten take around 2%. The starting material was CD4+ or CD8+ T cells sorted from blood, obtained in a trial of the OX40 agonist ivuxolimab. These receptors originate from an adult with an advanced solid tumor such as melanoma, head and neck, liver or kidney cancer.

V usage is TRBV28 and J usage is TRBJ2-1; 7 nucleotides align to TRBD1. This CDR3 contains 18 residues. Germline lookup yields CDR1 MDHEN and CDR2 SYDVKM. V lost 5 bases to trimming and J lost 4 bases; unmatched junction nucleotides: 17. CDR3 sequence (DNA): TGTGCCAGCAGTCCATCGCCGGGACAGCTGGGAAAATACAATGAGCAGTTCTTC. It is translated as CASSPSPGQLGKYNEQFF.

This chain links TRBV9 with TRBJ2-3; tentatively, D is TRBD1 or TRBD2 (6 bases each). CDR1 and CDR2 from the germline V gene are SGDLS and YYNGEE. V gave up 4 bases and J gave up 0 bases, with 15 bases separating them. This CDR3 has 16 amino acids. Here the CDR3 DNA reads TGTGCCAGCAGCCCCCCGGGGGCCGGGAGCACAGATACGCAGTATTTT. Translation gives CASSPPGAGSTDTQYF. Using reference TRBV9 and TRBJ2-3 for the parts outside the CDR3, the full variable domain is DSGVTQTPKHLITATGQRVTLRCSPRSGDLSVYWYQQSLDQGLQFLIQYYNGEERAKGNILERFSAQQFPDLHSELNLSSLELGDSALYFCASSPPGAGSTDTQYFGPGTRLTVL.

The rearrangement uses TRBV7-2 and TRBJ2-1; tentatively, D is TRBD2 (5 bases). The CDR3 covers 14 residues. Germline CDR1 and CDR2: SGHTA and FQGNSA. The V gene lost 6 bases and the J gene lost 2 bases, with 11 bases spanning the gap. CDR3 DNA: TGTGCCAGCAGGTCGGACGGGGCCTACAATGAGCAGTTCTTC. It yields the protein CASRSDGAYNEQFF.

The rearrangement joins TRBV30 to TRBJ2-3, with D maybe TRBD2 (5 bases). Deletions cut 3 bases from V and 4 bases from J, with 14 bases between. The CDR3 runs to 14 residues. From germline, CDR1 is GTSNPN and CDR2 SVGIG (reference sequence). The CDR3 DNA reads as TGTGCCTGGAGGTCTGCGGGCCGGCCAGATACGCAGTATTTT. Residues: CAWRSAGRPDTQYF.

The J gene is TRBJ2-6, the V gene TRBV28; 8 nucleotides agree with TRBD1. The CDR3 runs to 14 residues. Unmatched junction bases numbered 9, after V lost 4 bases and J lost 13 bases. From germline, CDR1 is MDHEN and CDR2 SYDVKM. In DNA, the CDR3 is TGTGCCAGCAGTTCCGGTCGGACAGGGAAAGTCCTGACTTTC. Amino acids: CASSSGRTGKVLTF.

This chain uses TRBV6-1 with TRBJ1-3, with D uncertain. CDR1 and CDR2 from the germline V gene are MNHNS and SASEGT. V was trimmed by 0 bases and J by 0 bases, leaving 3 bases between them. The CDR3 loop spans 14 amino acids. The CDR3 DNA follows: TGTGCCAGCAGTGAAGCCCACTCTGGAAACACCATATATTTT. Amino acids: CASSEAHSGNTIYF.

For the CDR3, the DNA is TGTGCCAGCAGCCGAGAACTTCCCACGTCCACAGATACGCAGTATTTT. Translating gives CASSRELPTSTDTQYF. The chain joins TRBV14 to TRBJ2-3; no reliable D call. The V end was cut by 4 bases, the J end by 2 bases, with 16 bases between. Germline loops: CDR1 SGHDN, CDR2 FVKESK. CDR3 length: 16 residues.

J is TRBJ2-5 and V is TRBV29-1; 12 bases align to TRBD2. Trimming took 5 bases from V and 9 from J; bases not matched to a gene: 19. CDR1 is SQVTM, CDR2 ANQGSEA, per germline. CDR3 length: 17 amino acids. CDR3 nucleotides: TGCAGCGTTATTTCCAGACTAGCGGGAGCCCCTGGTGGGGCCCAGTACTTC. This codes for CSVISRLAGAPGGAQYF.

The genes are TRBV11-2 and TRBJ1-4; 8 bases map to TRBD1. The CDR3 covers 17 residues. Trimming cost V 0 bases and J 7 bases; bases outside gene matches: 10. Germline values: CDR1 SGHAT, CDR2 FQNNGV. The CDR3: CASSLDRRTGIGEKLFF. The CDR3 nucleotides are TGTGCCAGCAGCTTAGATAGAAGGACAGGGATCGGTGAAAAACTGTTTTTT.

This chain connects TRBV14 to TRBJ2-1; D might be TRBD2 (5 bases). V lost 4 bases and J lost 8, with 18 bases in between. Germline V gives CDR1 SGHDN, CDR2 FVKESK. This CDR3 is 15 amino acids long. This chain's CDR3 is CASSPYRGGSDEQFF. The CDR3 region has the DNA TGTGCCAGCAGCCCCTATCGTGGAGGTAGTGATGAGCAGTTCTTC.

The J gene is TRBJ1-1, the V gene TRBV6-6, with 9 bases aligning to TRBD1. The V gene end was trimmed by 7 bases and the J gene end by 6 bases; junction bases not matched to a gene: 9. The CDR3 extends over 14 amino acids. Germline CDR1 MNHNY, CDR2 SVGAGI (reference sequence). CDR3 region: CASMGQGRSAEAFF. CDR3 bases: TGTGCCAGCATGGGACAGGGACGGTCCGCTGAAGCTTTCTTT.

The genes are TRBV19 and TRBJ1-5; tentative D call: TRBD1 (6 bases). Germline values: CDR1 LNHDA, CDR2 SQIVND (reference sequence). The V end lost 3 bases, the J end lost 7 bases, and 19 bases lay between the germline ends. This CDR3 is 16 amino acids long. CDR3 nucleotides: TGTGCCAGTAGTATTGCCCTCAACAGGGCTGGGCAGCCCCAGCATTTT. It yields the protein CASSIALNRAGQPQHF.

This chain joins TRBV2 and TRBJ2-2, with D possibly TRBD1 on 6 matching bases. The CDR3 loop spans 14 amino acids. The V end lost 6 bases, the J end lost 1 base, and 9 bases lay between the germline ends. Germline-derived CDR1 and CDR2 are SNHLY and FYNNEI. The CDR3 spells CASRSDRNTGELFF. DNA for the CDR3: TGTGCCAGCAGATCGGACAGGAACACCGGGGAGCTGTTTTTT.

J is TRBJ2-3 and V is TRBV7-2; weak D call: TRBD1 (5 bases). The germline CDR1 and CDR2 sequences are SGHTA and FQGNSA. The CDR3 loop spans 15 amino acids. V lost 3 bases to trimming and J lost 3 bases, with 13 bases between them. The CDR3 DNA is TGTGCCAGCAGCTTCTCTCTGGACAAGACAGATACGCAGTATTTT. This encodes CASSFSLDKTDTQYF.

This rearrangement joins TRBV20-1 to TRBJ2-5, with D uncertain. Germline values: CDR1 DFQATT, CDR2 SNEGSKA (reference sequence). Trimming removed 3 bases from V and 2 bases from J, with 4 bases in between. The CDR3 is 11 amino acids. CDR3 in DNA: TGCAGTGCTAGGCAGCAAGAGACCCAGTACTTC. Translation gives CSARQQETQYF.

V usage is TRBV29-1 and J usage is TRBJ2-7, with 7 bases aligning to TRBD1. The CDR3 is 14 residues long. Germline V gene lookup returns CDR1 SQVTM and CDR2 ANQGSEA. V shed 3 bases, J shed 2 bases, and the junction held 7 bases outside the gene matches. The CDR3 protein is CSVDLRQGTYEQYF. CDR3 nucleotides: TGCAGCGTTGATTTGCGACAGGGTACCTACGAGCAGTACTTC.

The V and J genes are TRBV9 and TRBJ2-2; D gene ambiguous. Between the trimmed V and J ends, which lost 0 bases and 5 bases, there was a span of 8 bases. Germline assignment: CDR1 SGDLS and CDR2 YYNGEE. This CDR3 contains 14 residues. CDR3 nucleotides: TGTGCCAGCAGCGTAGTAAGTAGGACCGGGGAGCTGTTTTTT. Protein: CASSVVSRTGELFF.

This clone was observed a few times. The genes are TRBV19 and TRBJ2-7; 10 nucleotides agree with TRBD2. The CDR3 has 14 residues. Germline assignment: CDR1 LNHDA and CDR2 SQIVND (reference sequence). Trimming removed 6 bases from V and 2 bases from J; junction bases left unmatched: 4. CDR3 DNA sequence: TGTGCCAGTAGCCTAGCGGGGGCGACCTACGAGCAGTACTTC. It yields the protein CASSLAGATYEQYF.

The CDR3 nucleotides read TGTGCCAGCGGACGGACTAGCGGCTCCTACGAGCAGTACTTC. It is translated as CASGRTSGSYEQYF. The chain is built from TRBV7-2 and TRBJ2-7, with TRBD2 matching over 10 bases. Germline V gene lookup returns CDR1 SGHTA and CDR2 FQGNSA. This CDR3 region has 14 residues. V lost 8 bases to trimming and J lost 0 bases; unmatched junction nucleotides: 4.

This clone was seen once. In nucleotides, the CDR3 is TGTGCCATCAAACCGGGGACAGGCCTCATCTCACAAGGCTACACCTTC. This codes for CAIKPGTGLISQGYTF. The J gene is TRBJ1-2, the V gene TRBV6-6; 8 bases line up with TRBD1. Germline trimming cut 10 bases from V and 8 bases from J; bases unmatched to any gene: 21. The CDR3 covers 16 residues. Germline lookup yields CDR1 MNHNY and CDR2 SVGAGI (reference sequence).

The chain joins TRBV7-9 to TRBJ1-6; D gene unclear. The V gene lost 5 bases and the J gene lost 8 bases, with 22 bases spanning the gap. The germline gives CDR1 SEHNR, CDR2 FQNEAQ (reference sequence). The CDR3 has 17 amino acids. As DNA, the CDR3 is TGTGCCAGCAGCCCGGGCAGGTCTTGGCAAATTGATTCACCCCTCCACTTT. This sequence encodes CASSPGRSWQIDSPLHF.

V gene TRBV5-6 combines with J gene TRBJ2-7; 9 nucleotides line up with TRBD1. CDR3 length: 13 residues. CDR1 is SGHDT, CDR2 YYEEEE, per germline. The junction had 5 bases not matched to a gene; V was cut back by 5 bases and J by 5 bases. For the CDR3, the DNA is TGTGCCAGCAGGTTACGGGACAGGGACGAGCAGTACTTC. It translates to CASRLRDRDEQYF.

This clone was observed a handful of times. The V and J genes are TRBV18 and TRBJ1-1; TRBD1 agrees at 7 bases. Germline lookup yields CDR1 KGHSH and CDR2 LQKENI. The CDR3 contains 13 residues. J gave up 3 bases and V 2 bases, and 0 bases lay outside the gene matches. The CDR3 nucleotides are TGTGCCAGCTCACCAGACAGGGACACTGAAGCTTTCTTT. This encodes CASSPDRDTEAFF.

The CDR3 reads CASSPRTPPGELFF. Here the CDR3 DNA reads TGTGCCAGCTCACCGCGGACGCCTCCCGGGGAGCTGTTTTTT. The rearrangement uses TRBV18 and TRBJ2-2; unclear D gene. V lost 3 bases, J lost 6 bases, and 11 bases lay in between. Germline assignment: CDR1 KGHSH and CDR2 LQKENI. The CDR3 length is 14 residues.

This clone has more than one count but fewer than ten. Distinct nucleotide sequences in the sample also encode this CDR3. The CDR3 is CAWSVNSVSTDTQYF. In nucleotides, the CDR3 is TGTGCCTGGAGTGTAAACAGCGTTTCAACAGATACGCAGTATTTT. The chain couples TRBV30 to TRBJ2-3; D call uncertain. Germline V gene data show CDR1 as GTSNPN and CDR2 as SVGIG (reference sequence). V was pared by 0 bases and J by 3 bases, with 13 bases between. The CDR3 length is 15 residues.

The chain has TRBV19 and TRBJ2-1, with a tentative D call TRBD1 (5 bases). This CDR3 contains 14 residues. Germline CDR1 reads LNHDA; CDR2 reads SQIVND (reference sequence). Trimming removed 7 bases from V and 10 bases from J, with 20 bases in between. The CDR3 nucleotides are TGTGCCAGTAAGGGGATGGCGGTTCCTTTGGAGCAGTTCTTC. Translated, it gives CASKGMAVPLEQFF.

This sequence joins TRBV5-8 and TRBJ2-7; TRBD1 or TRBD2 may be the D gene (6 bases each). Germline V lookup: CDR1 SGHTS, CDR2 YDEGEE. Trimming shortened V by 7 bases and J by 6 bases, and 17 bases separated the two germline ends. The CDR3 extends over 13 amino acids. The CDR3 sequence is CASAVRGGFEQYF. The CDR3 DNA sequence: TGTGCCAGCGCGGTCAGGGGAGGATTCGAGCAGTACTTC.

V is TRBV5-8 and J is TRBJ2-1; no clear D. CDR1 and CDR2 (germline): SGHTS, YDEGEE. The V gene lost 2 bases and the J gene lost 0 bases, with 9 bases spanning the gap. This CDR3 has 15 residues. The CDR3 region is CASSFGSSSYNEQFF. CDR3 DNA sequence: TGTGCCAGCAGCTTCGGCTCGAGCTCCTACAATGAGCAGTTCTTC.

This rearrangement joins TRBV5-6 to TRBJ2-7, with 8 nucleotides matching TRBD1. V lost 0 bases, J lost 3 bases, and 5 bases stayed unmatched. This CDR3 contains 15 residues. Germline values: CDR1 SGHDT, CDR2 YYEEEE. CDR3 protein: CASSLDPGGNYEQYF. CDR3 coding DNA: TGTGCCAGCAGCTTGGATCCAGGGGGCAACTACGAGCAGTACTTC.

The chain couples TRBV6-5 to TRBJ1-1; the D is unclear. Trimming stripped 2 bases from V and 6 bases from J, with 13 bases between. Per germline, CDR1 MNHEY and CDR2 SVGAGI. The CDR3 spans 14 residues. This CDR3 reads CASSYRESLPEAFF. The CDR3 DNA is TGTGCCAGCAGTTACCGGGAATCTTTACCTGAAGCTTTCTTT.